This TCR beta chain was captured by sequencing in a study of Ad26.COV2.S vaccination and SARS-CoV-2 variants. Turning to the study itself: Participants got Ad26.COV2.S intramuscularly, once or twice 56 days apart.

In regard to this clone: The target antigen is unknown.

Study conclusions and caveats: Vaccinees displayed broader spike-specific TCR repertoires than placebo recipients. For non-spike TCRs, breadth in vaccine recipients resembled that in placebo recipients.

Germline lookup yields CDR1 SGHVS and CDR2 FQNEAQ. Losses at the gene ends were 7 bases for V and 9 bases for J; bases not matched to a gene: 24. This CDR3 region has 18 residues. The data were produced by immunoSEQ multiplex PCR, yet TCRdb's version contains in-frame clones alone and is incomplete. The sample lists 200,000 to 300,000 clones; roughly 90% were seen once. Treatment: about 20 received Ad26.COV2.S at low or high dose, single or two shots; a few received placebo; per-sample allocation not given. Sampling was done on day 63 after the first vaccine or placebo injection. An adult of 18-55 years in Boston served as donor.

The sequences come from peripheral blood, collected in a trial of Ad26.COV2.S vaccine versus placebo. The receptor comes from a person between 18 and 65 years old who received the Ad26.COV2.S COVID-19 vaccine or a placebo. The chain employs TRBV7-8 and TRBJ2-5; TRBD1 matches at 9 bases. The CDR3 nucleotides read TGTGCCAGCATCGAAGCCTGGAGGGACAGGGCGCCGGAGGGGGCCCAGTACTTC. Its translation is CASIEAWRDRAPEGAQYF.